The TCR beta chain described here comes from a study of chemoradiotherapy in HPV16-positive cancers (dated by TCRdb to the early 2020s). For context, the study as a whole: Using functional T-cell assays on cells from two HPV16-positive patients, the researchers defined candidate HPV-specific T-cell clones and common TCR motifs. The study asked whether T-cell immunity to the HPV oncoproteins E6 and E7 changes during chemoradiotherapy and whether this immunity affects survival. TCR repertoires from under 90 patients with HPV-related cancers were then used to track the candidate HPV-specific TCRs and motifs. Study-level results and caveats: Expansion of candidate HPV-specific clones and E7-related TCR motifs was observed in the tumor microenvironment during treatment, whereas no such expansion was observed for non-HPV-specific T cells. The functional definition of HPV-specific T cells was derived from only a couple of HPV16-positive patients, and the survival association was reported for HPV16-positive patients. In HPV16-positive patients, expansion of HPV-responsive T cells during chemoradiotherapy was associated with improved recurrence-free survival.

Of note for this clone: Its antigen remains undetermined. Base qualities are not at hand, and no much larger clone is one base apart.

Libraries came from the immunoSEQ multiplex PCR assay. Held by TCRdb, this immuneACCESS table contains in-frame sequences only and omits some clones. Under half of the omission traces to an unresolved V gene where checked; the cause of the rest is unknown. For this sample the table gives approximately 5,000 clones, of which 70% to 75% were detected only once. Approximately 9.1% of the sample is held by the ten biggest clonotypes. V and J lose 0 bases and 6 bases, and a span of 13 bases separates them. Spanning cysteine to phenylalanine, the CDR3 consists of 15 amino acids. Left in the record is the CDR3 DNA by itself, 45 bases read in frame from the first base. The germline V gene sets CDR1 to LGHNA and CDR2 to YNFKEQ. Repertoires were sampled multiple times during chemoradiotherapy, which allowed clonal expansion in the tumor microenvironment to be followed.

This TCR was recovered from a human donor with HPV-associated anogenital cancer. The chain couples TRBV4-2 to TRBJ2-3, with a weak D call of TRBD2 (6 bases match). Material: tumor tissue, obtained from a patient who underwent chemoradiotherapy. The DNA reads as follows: TGTGCCAGCAGCCAAGAGGGGAGGAGTACGGATACGCAGTATTTT. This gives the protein CASSQEGRSTDTQYF.